Following are 4 T cell receptor beta chains from one sample sequenced in a study of T cells in Graves' hyperthyroidism and ophthalmopathy. Amplification of TCR beta CDR3 regions was performed using RNA transcripts as template. HTBI primers were employed in a first-round RT-PCR of the TCR CDR3. TCRdb recomputed calls from the multiplex PCR reads with MiXCR, one row per CDR3 protein. The table records fewer than 450,000 distinct CDR3 sequences, about 18% of them present only once. Sequencing was carried out using blood. The receptors were gathered from a young man with Graves' ophthalmopathy.

This sequence joins TRBV10-3 and TRBJ2-2, with unresolved D. The CDR3 is made up of 14 amino acids. Germline V lookup: CDR1 ENHRY, CDR2 SYGVKD. V lost 2 bases, J lost 7 bases, and 11 bases lay in between. CDR3 protein: CAISETAAFGELFF. In nucleotides, the CDR3 is TGTGCCATCAGTGAGACGGCAGCCTTCGGGGAGCTGTTTTTT.

This clonotype was found many times. The V and J genes are TRBV12-3 or TRBV12-4 and TRBJ2-1; D not resolved. The V end was cut by 3 bases, the J end by 6 bases, with 9 bases between. This CDR3 comprises 13 residues. The CDR3 protein is CASSFTDSNEQFF. CDR3 coding DNA: TGTGCCAGCAGTTTCACCGACTCCAATGAGCAGTTCTTC.

This clonotype was counted ten times or more. The chain has TRBV3-1 and TRBJ2-7; the match to TRBD2 covers 8 bases. Trimming removed 0 bases from V and 2 bases from J; junction bases left unmatched: 9. This CDR3 has 17 residues. Germline lookup yields CDR1 LGHDT and CDR2 YNNKEL (reference sequence). The CDR3 protein is CASSQDKASGRPYEQYF. The DNA of the CDR3 is TGTGCCAGCAGCCAAGATAAAGCTAGCGGGCGCCCCTACGAGCAGTACTTC.

This clonotype was found many times. V gene TRBV5-1 combines with J gene TRBJ2-7; no clear D. The CDR3 length is 14 residues. The ends were cut back, 0 bases at V and 3 bases at J, with 10 bases in the middle. Germline values: CDR1 SGHRS, CDR2 YFSETQ. CDR3: CASSLANNYYEQYF. The CDR3 DNA is TGCGCCAGCAGCTTGGCGAATAATTACTACGAGCAGTACTTC. The full variable domain, in which reference TRBV5-1 and TRBJ2-7 provide the parts outside the CDR3, is KAGVTQTPRYLIKTRGQQVTLSCSPISGHRSVSWYQQTPGQGLQFLFEYFSETQRNKGNFPGRFSGRQFSNSRSEMNVSTLELGDSALYLCASSLANNYYEQYFGPGTRLTVT.